These T cell receptor beta chains were read from a single sample in a study of blood T cell repertoires in COVID-19. Profiled with immunoSEQ multiplex PCR; TCRdb holds only in-frame clones, not every one. The sample has approximately 170,000 clones; around nine tenths are singletons. Material: peripheral blood. The origin of the receptors is a man between 18 and 35 years old with active or convalescent COVID-19. Both conserved end residues are part of each CDR3. The D gene is left open where the match is weak. Some rows mark clone size as missing; the rest say once, few, many or name a class of expanded clone.

CDR3 DNA: TGTGCCAGCAGCGTCCAGGGTCTTTTATGGGGCTACACCTTC; CDR3 protein: CASSVQGLLWGYTF; J gene: TRBJ1-2; D gene: -; V gene: TRBV7-2; clone size: -
CDR3 DNA: TGTGCCAGCAGCTTAGCGCCAGGACAGAACAATGAGCAGTTCTTC; CDR3 protein: CASSLAPGQNNEQFF; J gene: TRBJ2-1; D gene: -; V gene: TRBV7-2; clone size: -
CDR3 DNA: TGTGCCAGCAGCCCCCCCCGGGACAGCGATCAGCCCCAGCATTTT; CDR3 protein: CASSPPRDSDQPQHF; J gene: TRBJ1-5; D gene: -; V gene: TRBV21-1; clone size: -
CDR3 DNA: TGTGCCAGCAGCTTTAGACAGGGTGGGGCCAACGTCCTGACTTTC; CDR3 protein: CASSFRQGGANVLTF; J gene: TRBJ2-6; D gene: TRBD1; V gene: TRBV13; clone size: -
CDR3 DNA: TGTGCCAGCAGTGTGGGGGGCTCCTACAATGAGCAGTTCTTC; CDR3 protein: CASSVGGSYNEQFF; J gene: TRBJ2-1; D gene: -; V gene: TRBV2; clone size: -
CDR3 DNA: TGTGCCAGCAGTTACATCCAGGGCCACGGTGAAGCTTTCTTT; CDR3 protein: CASSYIQGHGEAFF; J gene: TRBJ1-1; D gene: -; V gene: TRBV6-5; clone size: -
CDR3 DNA: TGTGCCAGCAGTAAGGGACTAGCGGGAGTTTCGCGAGACCACGAGCAGTACTTC; CDR3 protein: CASSKGLAGVSRDHEQYF; J gene: TRBJ2-7; D gene: TRBD2; V gene: TRBV6-2/TRBV6-3; clone size: -
CDR3 DNA: TGTGCCAGCAGTTTTTCGGGGGGCTTGAATCAGCCCCAGCATTTT; CDR3 protein: CASSFSGGLNQPQHF; J gene: TRBJ1-5; D gene: -; V gene: TRBV27; clone size: -
CDR3 DNA: TGTGCCAGCAGCCCACAGGCTAGAAACACCATATATTTT; CDR3 protein: CASSPQARNTIYF; J gene: TRBJ1-3; D gene: -; V gene: TRBV7-2; clone size: -
CDR3 DNA: TGCAGTGCTAGTCTAGGAAATAGCAATCAGCCCCAGCATTTT; CDR3 protein: CSASLGNSNQPQHF; J gene: TRBJ1-5; D gene: -; V gene: TRBV20-1; clone size: -
CDR3 DNA: TGTGCCAGCAGCTTAGCCGGCGGGGCTAGCGGGACCGGGGAGCTGTTTTTT; CDR3 protein: CASSLAGGASGTGELFF; J gene: TRBJ2-2; D gene: TRBD2; V gene: TRBV7-9; clone size: -
CDR3 DNA: TGTGCCAGCAGTGAATCCGGGGCTGAAGCTTTCTTT; CDR3 protein: CASSESGAEAFF; J gene: TRBJ1-1; D gene: -; V gene: TRBV25-1; clone size: -
CDR3 DNA: TGTGCCAGCAGCTTATCTAGTTTGAACGAGCAGTACTTC; CDR3 protein: CASSLSSLNEQYF; J gene: TRBJ2-7; D gene: -; V gene: TRBV7-9; clone size: few
CDR3 DNA: TGTGCCACCAGCAGAGGTCTAGCGGCCGAGCAGTTCTTC; CDR3 protein: CATSRGLAAEQFF; J gene: TRBJ2-1; D gene: TRBD2; V gene: TRBV15; clone size: -
CDR3 DNA: TGTGCCAGCAGTAACAGGGGCACCGGGGAGCTGTTTTTT; CDR3 protein: CASSNRGTGELFF; J gene: TRBJ2-2; D gene: TRBD1; V gene: TRBV27; clone size: -
CDR3 DNA: TGTGCCACCAGTGATTCGCTACAGGGGCGGTACAATGAGCAGTTCTTC; CDR3 protein: CATSDSLQGRYNEQFF; J gene: TRBJ2-1; D gene: TRBD1; V gene: TRBV24-1; clone size: -
CDR3 DNA: TGTGCCAGCAGCTTTAGTGTCTCCTACAATGAGCAGTTCTTC; CDR3 protein: CASSFSVSYNEQFF; J gene: TRBJ2-1; D gene: -; V gene: TRBV11-2; clone size: -
CDR3 DNA: TGTGCCAGCTCACCACCGTCCTTCACAGATACGCAGTATTTT; CDR3 protein: CASSPPSFTDTQYF; J gene: TRBJ2-3; D gene: -; V gene: TRBV18; clone size: -
CDR3 DNA: TGTGCCAGCTGGACAGACATTAGCAATCAGCCCCAGCATTTT; CDR3 protein: CASWTDISNQPQHF; J gene: TRBJ1-5; D gene: -; V gene: TRBV6-6; clone size: -
CDR3 DNA: TGTGCCAGCAGCCCGTTTAGGAACACTGAAGCTTTCTTT; CDR3 protein: CASSPFRNTEAFF; J gene: TRBJ1-1; D gene: -; V gene: TRBV6-2/TRBV6-3; clone size: once
CDR3 DNA: TGTGCCAGCAGTTACTCGACAGGGGGCTCCTATGGCTACACCTTC; CDR3 protein: CASSYSTGGSYGYTF; J gene: TRBJ1-2; D gene: TRBD1; V gene: TRBV6-6; clone size: -
CDR3 DNA: TGTGCCATCAGTGGGGGACAGGGTGGCACTGAAGCTTTCTTT; CDR3 protein: CAISGGQGGTEAFF; J gene: TRBJ1-1; D gene: TRBD1; V gene: TRBV10-3; clone size: -
CDR3 DNA: TGTGCCAGCAGCTTACTGGGGGGAGTAGATACGCAGTATTTT; CDR3 protein: CASSLLGGVDTQYF; J gene: TRBJ2-3; D gene: -; V gene: TRBV7-8; clone size: -
CDR3 DNA: TGTGCCAGCGACGACAGGGAGCAGTTCTTC; CDR3 protein: CASDDREQFF; J gene: TRBJ2-1; D gene: -; V gene: TRBV2; clone size: -
CDR3 DNA: TGTGCCAGCAGCCAAGATCACAGGGTGGTTCTTAACACCGGGGAGCTGTTTTTT; CDR3 protein: CASSQDHRVVLNTGELFF; J gene: TRBJ2-2; D gene: -; V gene: TRBV4-2; clone size: -
CDR3 DNA: TGTGCCAGCAGCTGTGGTCCAGGGGGCCTAGCTAACTATGGCTACACCTTC; CDR3 protein: CASSCGPGGLANYGYTF; J gene: TRBJ1-2; D gene: TRBD1; V gene: TRBV7-4; clone size: -
CDR3 DNA: TGTGCCAGCAGTTTACTAGGGGACGAGCAGTACTTC; CDR3 protein: CASSLLGDEQYF; J gene: TRBJ2-7; D gene: -; V gene: TRBV27; clone size: -
CDR3 DNA: TGTGCCAGCAGCCCCTACAGGGACGGTGAAGCTTTCTTT; CDR3 protein: CASSPYRDGEAFF; J gene: TRBJ1-1; D gene: -; V gene: TRBV3-1/TRBV3-2; clone size: -